This T cell receptor beta chain was retrieved from a study of naive and memory T cell subsets. General observations from the study: From naive to CM, EM and EMRA, diversity decreased and Gini increased. Over 95% of naive TCR sequences appeared only once after error correction, unlike memory subsets.

An equimolar mix of two oligonucleotides served as the beta constant-region primer for TRBC1 and TRBC2. The ligated cDNA underwent four PCR rounds using SP2 and nested alpha and beta constant-region primers. TCRdb re-analysed the UMI-ligation and nested PCR reads in MiXCR, keeping a single row per CDR3 protein. Of approximately 140,000 distinct CDR3 sequences in the sample, approximately 17% were seen once. This clonotype has just a few counts. Its target is not known. Material for sequencing was naive CD4+ T cells from blood. This receptor was taken from a human donor in good health.

The CDR3 region has the DNA TGTGCCAGCAGTACGATCGGACTAGCGGGAGAGAGAGAGACCCAGTACTTC. Its protein product is CASSTIGLAGERETQYF. The chain couples TRBV6-5 to TRBJ2-5; 13 bases fit TRBD2. This CDR3 contains 17 residues. Germline trimming cut 5 bases from V and 4 bases from J; bases unmatched to any gene: 10. Germline V lookup: CDR1 MNHEY, CDR2 SVGAGI.